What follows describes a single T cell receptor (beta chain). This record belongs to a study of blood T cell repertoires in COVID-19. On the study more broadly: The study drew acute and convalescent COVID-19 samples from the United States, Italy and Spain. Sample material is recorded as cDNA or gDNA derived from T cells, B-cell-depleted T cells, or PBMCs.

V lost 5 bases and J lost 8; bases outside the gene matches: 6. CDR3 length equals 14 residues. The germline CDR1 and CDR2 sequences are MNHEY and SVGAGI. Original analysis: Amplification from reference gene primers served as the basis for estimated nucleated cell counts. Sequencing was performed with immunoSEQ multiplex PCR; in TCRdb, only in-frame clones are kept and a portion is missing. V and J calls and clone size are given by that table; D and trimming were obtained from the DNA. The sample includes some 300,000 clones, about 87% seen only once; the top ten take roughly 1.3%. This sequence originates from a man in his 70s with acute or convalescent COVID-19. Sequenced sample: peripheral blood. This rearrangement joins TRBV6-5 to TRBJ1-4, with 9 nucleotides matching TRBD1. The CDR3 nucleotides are TGTGCCAGCAGTAGGACAGGGGTGTGGGAAAAACTGTTTTTT. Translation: CASSRTGVWEKLFF.